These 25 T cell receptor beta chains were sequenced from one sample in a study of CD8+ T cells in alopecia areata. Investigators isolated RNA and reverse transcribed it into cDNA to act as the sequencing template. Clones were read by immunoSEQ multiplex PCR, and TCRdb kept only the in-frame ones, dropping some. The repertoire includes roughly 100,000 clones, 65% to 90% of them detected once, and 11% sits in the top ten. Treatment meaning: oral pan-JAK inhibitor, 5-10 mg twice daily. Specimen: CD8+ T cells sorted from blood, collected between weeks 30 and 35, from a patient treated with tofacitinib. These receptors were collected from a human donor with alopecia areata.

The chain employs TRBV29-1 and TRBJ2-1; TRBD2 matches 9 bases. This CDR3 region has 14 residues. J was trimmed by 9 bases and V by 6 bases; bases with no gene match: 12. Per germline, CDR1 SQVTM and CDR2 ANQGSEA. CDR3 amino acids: CSVPGGSGRAEQFF. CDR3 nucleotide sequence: TGCAGCGTCCCGGGGGGTAGCGGGAGAGCTGAGCAGTTCTTC.

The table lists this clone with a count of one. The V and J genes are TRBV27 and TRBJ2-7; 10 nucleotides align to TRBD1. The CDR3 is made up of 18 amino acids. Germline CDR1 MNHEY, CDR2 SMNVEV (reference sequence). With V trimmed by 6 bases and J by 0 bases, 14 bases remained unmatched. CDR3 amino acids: CASRGRDRGPLISYEQYF. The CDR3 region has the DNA TGTGCCAGCAGAGGGCGGGACAGGGGACCCTTAATCTCCTACGAGCAGTACTTC.

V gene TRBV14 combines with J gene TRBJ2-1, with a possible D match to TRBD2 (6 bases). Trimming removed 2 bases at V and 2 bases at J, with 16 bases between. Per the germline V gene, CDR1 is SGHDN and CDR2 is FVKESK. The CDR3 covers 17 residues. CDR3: CASSQYHTGTPYNEQFF. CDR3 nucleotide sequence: TGTGCCAGCAGCCAATACCACACCGGGACTCCCTACAATGAGCAGTTCTTC.

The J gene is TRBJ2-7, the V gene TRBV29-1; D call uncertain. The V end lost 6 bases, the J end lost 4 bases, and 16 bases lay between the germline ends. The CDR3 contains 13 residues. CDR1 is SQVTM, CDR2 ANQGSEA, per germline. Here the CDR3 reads CSVSVPTGYEQYF. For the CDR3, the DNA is TGCAGCGTCTCGGTCCCCACGGGTTACGAGCAGTACTTC.

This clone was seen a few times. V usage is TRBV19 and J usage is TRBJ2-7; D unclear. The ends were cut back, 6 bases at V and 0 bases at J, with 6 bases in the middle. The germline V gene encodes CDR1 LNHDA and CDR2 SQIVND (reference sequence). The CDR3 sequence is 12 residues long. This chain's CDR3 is CASRGPSYEQYF. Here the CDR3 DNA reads TGTGCCAGTAGAGGCCCCTCCTACGAGCAGTACTTC.

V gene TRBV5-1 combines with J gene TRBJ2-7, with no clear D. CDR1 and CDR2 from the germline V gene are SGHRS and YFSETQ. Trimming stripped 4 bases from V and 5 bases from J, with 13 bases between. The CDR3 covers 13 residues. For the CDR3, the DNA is TGCGCCAGCAGCCCAAATCGACCGGACGAGCAGTACTTC. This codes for CASSPNRPDEQYF.

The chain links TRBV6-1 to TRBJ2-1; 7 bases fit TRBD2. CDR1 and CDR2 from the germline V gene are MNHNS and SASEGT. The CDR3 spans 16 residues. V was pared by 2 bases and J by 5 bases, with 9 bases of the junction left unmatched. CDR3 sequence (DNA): TGTGCCAGCAGTGAATGGGCGGGAGCCGAAGACAATGAGCAGTTCTTC. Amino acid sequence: CASSEWAGAEDNEQFF.

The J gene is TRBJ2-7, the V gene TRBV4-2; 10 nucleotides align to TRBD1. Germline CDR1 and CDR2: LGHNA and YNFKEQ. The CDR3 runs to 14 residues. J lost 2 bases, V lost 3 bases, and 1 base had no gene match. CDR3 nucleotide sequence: TGTGCCAGCAGCCAGGACAGGGGGACCTACGAGCAGTACTTC. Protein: CASSQDRGTYEQYF.

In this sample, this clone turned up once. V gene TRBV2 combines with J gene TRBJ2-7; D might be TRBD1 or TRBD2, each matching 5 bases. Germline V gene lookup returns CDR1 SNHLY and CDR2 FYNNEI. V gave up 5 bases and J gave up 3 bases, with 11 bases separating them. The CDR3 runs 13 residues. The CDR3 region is CASSRDGVYEQYF. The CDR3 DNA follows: TGTGCCAGCAGTCGGGACGGAGTCTACGAGCAGTACTTC.

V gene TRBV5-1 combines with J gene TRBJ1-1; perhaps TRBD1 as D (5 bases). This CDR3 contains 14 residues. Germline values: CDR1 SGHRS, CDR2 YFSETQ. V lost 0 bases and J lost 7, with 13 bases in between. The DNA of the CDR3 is TGCGCCAGCAGCTTGGGATTCGGGACGATTGAAGCTTTCTTT. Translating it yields CASSLGFGTIEAFF.

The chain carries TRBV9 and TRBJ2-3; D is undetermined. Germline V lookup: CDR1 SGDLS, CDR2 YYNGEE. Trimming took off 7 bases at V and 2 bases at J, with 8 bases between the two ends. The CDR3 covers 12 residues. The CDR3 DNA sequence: TGTGCCAGCTCCTATTACACAGATACGCAGTATTTT. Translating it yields CASSYYTDTQYF.

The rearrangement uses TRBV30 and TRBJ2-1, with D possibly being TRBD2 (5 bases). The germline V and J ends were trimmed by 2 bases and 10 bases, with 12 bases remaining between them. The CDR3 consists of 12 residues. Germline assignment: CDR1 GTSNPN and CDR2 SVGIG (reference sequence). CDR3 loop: CAWSPSTGEQFF. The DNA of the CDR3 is TGTGCCTGGAGTCCCTCTACGGGGGAGCAGTTCTTC.

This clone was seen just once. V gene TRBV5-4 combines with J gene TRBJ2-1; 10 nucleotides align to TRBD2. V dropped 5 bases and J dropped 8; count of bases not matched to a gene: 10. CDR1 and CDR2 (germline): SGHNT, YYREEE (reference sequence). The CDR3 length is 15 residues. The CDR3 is CASRTLAGEGDEQFF. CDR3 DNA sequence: TGTGCCAGCAGAACTCTAGCGGGAGAGGGAGATGAGCAGTTCTTC.

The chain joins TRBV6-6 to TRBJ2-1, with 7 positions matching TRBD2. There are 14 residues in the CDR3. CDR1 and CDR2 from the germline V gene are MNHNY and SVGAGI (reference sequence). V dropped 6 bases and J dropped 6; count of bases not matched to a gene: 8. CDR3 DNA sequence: TGTGCCAGCAGCTTAGAGGGAGGGTTCAATGAGCAGTTCTTC. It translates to CASSLEGGFNEQFF.

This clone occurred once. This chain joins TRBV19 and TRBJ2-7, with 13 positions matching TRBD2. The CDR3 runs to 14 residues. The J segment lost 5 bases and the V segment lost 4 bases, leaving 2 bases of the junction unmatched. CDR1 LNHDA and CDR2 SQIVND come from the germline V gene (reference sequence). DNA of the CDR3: TGTGCCAGTAGTAGAGGGACTAGCGGGAACGAGCAGTACTTC. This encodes CASSRGTSGNEQYF.

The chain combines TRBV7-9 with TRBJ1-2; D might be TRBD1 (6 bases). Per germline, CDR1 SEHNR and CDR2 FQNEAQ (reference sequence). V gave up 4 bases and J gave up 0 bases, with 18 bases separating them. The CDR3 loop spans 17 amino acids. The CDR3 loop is CASSYSRGSGANYGYTF. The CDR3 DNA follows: TGTGCCAGCAGCTACTCGAGGGGGTCTGGAGCTAACTATGGCTACACCTTC. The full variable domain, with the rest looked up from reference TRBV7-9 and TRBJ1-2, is DTGVSQNPRHKITKRGQNVTFRCDPISEHNRLYWYRQTLGQGPEFLTYFQNEAQLEKSRLLSDRFSAERPKGSFSTLEIQRTEQGDSAMYLCASSYSRGSGANYGYTFGSGTRLTVV.

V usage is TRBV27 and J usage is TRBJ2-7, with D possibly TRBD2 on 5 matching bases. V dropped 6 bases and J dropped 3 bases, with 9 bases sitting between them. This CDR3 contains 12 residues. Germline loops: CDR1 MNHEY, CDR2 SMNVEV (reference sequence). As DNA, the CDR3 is TGTGCCAGCAGGGGGAGTGGCTACGAGCAGTACTTC. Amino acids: CASRGSGYEQYF.

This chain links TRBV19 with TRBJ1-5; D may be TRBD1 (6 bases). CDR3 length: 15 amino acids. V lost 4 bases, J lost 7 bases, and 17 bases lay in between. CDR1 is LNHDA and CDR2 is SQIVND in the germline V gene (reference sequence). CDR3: CASSKGTGSWQPQHF. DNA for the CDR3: TGTGCCAGTAGTAAGGGAACAGGGTCTTGGCAGCCCCAGCATTTT.

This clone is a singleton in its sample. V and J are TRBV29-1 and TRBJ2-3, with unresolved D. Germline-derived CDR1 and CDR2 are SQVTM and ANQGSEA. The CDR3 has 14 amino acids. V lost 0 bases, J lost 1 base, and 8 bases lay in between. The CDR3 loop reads CSVEEGFGTDTQYF. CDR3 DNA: TGCAGCGTTGAAGAAGGTTTTGGCACAGATACGCAGTATTTT.

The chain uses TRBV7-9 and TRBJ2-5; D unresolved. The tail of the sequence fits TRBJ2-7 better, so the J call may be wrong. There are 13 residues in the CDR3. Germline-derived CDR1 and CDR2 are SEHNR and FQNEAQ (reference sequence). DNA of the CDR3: TGTGCCAGCAGCTTTGACGGATCCTACGAGCAGTACTTC. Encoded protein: CASSFDGSYEQYF.

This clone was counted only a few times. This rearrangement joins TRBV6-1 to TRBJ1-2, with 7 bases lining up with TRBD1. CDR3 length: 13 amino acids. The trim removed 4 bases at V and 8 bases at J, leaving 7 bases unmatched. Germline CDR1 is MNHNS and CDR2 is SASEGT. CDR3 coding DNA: TGTGCCAGCAGTGCGACAGGGCCTCGAGGCTACACCTTC. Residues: CASSATGPRGYTF.

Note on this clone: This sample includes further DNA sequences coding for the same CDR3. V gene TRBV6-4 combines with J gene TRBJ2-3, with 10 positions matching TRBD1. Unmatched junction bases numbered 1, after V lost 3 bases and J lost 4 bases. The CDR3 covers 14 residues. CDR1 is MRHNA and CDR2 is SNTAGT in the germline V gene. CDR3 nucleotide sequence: TGTGCCAGCAGTGAAGGACAGGGGGCAGATACGCAGTATTTT. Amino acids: CASSEGQGADTQYF.

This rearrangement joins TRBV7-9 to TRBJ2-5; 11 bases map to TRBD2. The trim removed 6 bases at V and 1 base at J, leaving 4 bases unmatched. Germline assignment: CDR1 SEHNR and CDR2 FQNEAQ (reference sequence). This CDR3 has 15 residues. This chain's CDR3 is CASSLGTSGQETQYF. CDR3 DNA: TGTGCCAGCAGTCTCGGGACTAGCGGCCAAGAGACCCAGTACTTC.

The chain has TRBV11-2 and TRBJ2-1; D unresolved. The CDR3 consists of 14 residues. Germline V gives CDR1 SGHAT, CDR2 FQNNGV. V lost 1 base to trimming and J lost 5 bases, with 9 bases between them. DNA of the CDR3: TGTGCCAGCAGCTTAGGGGGATTCAACAATGAGCAGTTCTTC. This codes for CASSLGGFNNEQFF.

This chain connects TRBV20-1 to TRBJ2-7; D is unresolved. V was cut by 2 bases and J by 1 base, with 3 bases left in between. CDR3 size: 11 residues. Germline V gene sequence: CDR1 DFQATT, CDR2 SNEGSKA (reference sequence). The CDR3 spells CSARRSYEQYF. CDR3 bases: TGCAGTGCTAGACGATCCTACGAGCAGTACTTC.